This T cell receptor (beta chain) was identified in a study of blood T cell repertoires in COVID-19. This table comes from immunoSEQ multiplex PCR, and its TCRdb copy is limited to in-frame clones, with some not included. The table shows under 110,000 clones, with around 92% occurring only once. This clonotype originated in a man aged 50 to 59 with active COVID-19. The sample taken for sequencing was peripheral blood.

The CDR3 DNA reads as TGTGCCAGCAGTTCTGTTGGGCGGAGGGGAGGGGATGAGCAGTTCTTC. Translated, it gives CASSSVGRRGGDEQFF. This chain joins TRBV28 and TRBJ2-1; 7 bases match TRBD2. The CDR3 totals 16 residues. Germline CDR1 reads MDHEN; CDR2 reads SYDVKM. V lost 4 bases, J lost 8 bases, and 14 bases stayed unmatched.